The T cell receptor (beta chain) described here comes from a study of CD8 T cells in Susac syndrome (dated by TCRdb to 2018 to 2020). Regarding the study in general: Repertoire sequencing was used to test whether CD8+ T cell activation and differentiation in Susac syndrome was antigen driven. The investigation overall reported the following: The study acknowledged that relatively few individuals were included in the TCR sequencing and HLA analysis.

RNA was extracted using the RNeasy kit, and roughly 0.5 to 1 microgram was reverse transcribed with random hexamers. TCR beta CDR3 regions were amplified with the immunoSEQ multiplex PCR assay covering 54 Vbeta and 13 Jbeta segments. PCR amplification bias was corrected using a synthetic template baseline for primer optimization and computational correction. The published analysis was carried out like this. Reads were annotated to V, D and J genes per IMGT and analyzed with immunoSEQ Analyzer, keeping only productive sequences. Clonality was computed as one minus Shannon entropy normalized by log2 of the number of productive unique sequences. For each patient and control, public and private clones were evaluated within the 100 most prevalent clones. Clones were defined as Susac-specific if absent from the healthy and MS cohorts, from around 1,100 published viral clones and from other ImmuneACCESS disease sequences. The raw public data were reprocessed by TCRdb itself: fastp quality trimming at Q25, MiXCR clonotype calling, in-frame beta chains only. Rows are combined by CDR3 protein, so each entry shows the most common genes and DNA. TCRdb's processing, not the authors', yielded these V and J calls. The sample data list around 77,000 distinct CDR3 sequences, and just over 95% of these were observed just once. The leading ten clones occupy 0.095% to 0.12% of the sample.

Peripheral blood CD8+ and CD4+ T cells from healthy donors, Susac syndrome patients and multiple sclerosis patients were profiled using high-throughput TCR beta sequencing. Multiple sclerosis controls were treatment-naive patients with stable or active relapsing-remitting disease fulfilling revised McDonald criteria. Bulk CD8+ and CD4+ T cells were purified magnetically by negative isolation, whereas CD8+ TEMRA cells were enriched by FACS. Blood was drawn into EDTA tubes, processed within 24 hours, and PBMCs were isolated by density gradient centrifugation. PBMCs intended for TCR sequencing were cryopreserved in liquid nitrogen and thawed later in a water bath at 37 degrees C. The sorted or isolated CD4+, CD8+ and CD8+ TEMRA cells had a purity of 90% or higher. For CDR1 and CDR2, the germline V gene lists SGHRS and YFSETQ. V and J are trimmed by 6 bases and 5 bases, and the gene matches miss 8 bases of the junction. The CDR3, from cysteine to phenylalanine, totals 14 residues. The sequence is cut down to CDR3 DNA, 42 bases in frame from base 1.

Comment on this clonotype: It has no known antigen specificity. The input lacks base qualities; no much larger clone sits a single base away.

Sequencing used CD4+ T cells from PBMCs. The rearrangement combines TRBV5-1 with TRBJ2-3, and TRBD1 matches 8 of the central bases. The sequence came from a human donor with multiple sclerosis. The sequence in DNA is TGCGCCAGCACCAGGGACAGGCAAGAAGATACGCAGTATTTT. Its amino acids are CASTRDRQEDTQYF.